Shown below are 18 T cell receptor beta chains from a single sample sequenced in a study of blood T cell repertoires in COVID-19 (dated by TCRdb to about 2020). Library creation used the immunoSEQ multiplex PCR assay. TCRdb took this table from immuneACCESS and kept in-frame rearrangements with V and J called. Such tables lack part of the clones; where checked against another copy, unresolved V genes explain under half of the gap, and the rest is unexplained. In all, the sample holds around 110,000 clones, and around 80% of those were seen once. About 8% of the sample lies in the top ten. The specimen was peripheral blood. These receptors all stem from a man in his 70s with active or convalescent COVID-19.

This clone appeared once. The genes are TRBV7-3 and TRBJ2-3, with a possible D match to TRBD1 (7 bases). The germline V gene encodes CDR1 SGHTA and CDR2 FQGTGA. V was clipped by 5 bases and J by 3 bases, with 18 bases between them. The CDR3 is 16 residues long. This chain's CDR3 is CASSHRGPGGTDTQYF. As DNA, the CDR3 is TGTGCCAGCAGCCACCGGGGACCAGGGGGGACAGATACGCAGTATTTT.

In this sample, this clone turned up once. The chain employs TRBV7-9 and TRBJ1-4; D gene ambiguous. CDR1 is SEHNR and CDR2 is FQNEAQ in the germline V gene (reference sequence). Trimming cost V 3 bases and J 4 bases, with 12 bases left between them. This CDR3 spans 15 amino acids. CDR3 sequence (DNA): TGTGCCAGCAGCTTCACGACTGGGTTTAATGAAAAACTGTTTTTT. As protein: CASSFTTGFNEKLFF.

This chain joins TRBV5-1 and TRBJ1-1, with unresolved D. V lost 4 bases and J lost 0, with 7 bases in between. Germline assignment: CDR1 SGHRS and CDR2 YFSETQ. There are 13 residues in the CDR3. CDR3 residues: CASSPPVNTEAFF. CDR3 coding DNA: TGCGCCAGCAGCCCTCCGGTGAACACTGAAGCTTTCTTT.

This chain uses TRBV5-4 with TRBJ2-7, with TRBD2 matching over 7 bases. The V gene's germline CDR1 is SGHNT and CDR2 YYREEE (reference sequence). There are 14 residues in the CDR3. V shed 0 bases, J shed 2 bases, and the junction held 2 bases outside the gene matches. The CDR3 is CASSLGDYTYEQYF. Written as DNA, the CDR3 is TGTGCCAGCAGCTTGGGGGACTATACCTACGAGCAGTACTTC.

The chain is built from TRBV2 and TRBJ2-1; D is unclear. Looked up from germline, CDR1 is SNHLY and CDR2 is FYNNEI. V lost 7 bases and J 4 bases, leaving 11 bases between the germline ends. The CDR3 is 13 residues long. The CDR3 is CASKSDTYNEQFF. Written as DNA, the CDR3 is TGTGCCAGCAAATCCGACACTTACAATGAGCAGTTCTTC. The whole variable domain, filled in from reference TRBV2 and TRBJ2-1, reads EPEVTQTPSHQVTQMGQEVILRCVPISNHLYFYWYRQILGQKVEFLVSFYNNEISEKSEIFDDQFSVERPDGSNFTLKIRSTKLEDSAMYFCASKSDTYNEQFFGPGTRLTVL.

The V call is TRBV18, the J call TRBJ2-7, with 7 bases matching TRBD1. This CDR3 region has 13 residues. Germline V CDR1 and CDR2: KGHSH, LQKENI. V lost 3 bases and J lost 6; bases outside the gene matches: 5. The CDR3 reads CASSPGQLLEQYF. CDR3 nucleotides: TGTGCCAGCTCACCGGGACAGTTACTCGAGCAGTACTTC.

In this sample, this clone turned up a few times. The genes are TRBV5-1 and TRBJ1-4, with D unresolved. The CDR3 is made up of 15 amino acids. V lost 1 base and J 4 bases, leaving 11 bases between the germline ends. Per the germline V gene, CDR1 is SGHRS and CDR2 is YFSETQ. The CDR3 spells CASSLSGEGNEKLFF. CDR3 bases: TGCGCCAGCAGCTTGAGCGGGGAGGGTAATGAAAAACTGTTTTTT.

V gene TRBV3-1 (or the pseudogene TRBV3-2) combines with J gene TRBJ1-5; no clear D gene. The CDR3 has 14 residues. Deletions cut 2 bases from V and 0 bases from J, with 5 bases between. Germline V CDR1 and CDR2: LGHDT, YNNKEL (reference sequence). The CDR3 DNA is TGTGCCAGCAGCCAAACGAGTAGCAATCAGCCCCAGCATTTT. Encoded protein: CASSQTSSNQPQHF.

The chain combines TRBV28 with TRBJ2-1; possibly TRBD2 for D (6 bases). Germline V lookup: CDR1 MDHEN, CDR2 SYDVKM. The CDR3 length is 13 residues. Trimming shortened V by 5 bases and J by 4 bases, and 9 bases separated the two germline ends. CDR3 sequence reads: CASSPLAYNEQFF. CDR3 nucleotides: TGTGCCAGCAGTCCCCTAGCGTACAATGAGCAGTTCTTC.

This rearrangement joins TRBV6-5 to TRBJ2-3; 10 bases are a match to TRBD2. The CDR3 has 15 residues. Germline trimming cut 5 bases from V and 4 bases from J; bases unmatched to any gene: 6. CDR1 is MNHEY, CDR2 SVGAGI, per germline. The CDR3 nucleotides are TGTGCCAGCAGTAGAGCGGGAGGGCCGCCAGATACGCAGTATTTT. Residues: CASSRAGGPPDTQYF.

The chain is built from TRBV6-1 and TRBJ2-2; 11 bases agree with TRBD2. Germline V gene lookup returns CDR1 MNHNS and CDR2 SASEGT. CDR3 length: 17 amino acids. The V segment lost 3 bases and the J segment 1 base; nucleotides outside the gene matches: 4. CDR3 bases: TGTGCCAGCAGTGAGACCCTAGCGGGGGGGAACACCGGGGAGCTGTTTTTT. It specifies CASSETLAGGNTGELFF.

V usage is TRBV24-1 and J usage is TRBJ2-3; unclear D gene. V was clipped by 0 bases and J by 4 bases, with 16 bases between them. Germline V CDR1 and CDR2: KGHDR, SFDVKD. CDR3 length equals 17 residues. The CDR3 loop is CATSDLPHRDVADTQYF. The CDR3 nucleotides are TGTGCCACCAGTGATTTGCCCCACAGAGATGTGGCAGATACGCAGTATTTT.

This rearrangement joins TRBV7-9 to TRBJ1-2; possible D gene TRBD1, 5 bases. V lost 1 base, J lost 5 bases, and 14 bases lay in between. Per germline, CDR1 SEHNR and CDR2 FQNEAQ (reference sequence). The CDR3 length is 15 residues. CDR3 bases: TGTGCCAGCAGCTTAGTGCGGGGCGCATCGTATGGCTACACCTTC. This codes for CASSLVRGASYGYTF.

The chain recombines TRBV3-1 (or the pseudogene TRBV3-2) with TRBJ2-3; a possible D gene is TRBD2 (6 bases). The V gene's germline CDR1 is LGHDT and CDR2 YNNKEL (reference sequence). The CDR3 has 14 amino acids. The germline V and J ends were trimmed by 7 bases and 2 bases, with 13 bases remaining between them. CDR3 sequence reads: CASTGTLTTDTQYF. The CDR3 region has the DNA TGTGCCAGCACCGGGACTCTCACCACAGATACGCAGTATTTT.

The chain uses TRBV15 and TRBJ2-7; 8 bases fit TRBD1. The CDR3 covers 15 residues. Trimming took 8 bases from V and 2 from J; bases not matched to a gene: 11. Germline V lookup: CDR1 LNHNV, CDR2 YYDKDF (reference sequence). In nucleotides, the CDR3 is TGTGCCACCTCGGCAGGGGGACAGGCTCCCTACGAGCAGTACTTC. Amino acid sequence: CATSAGGQAPYEQYF.

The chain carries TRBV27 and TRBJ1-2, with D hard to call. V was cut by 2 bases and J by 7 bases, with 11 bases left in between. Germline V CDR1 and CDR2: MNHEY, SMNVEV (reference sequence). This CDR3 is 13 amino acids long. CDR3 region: CASSLRERGGYTF. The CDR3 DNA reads TGTGCCAGCAGTTTACGGGAGCGCGGTGGCTACACCTTC.

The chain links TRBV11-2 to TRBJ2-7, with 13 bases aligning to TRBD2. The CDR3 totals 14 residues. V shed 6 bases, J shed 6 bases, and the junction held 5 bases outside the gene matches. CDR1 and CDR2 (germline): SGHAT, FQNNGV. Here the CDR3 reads CASRRTSGSVEQYF. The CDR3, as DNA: TGTGCCAGCAGAAGGACTAGCGGGAGCGTCGAGCAGTACTTC.

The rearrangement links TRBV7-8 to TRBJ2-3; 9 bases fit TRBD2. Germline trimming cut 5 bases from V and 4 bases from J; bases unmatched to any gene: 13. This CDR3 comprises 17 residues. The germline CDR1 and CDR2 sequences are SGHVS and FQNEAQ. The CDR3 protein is CASSPTPQRGVPDTQYF. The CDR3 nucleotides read TGTGCCAGCAGCCCAACACCTCAGCGGGGGGTGCCAGATACGCAGTATTTT.